These 18 T cell receptor beta chains share one sample of origin, sequenced in a study of graft-versus-host responses after intestinal transplantation. Only in-frame clones appear in the TCRdb table, and some are missing; sequencing was by immunoSEQ multiplex PCR. The repertoire holds under 95,000 clones, with roughly 90% as singletons. The antigens for these receptors are not known. The material sequenced was unstimulated CD4+ T cells sorted from spleen or lymph node cells, taken before transplant. The source of these receptors is a human donor who was the organ donor for an intestinal transplant.

This rearrangement joins TRBV7-8 to TRBJ1-2, with TRBD1 matching 8 bases. The junction had 18 bases not matched to a gene; V was cut back by 6 bases and J by 0 bases. Germline V lookup: CDR1 SGHVS, CDR2 FQNEAQ. The CDR3 has 19 residues. CDR3 DNA: TGTGCCAGCAGTCCTCGGAGGACAGGGCTGGGGGTAGCTAACTATGGCTACACCTTC. Translation: CASSPRRTGLGVANYGYTF. Filled out from reference TRBV7-8 and TRBJ1-2, the complete variable domain reads GAGVSQSPRYKVAKRGQDVALRCDPISGHVSLFWYQQALGQGPEFLTYFQNEAQLDKSGLPSDRFFAERPEGSVSTLKIQRTQQEDSAVYLCASSPRRTGLGVANYGYTFGSGTRLTVV.

This chain links TRBV19 with TRBJ1-2; TRBD1 matches 9 bases. Germline assignment: CDR1 LNHDA and CDR2 SQIVND (reference sequence). After removal of 3 bases from V and 5 bases from J, the junction contained 7 bases not matched to a gene. The CDR3 is 15 residues long. This CDR3 reads CASSMGQGTGYGYTF. The DNA of the CDR3 is TGTGCCAGTAGTATGGGACAGGGAACAGGGTATGGCTACACCTTC.

The genes are TRBV27 and TRBJ2-3, with 8 bases aligning to TRBD2. The V gene's germline CDR1 is MNHEY and CDR2 SMNVEV (reference sequence). With V trimmed by 3 bases and J by 4 bases, 6 bases remained unmatched. The CDR3 consists of 15 residues. This chain's CDR3 is CASSLFRGGSDTQYF. Here the CDR3 DNA reads TGTGCCAGCAGTTTGTTCCGGGGGGGTTCAGATACGCAGTATTTT.

The gene calls are TRBV29-1 and TRBJ2-5, with TRBD2 matching 9 bases. The germline V gene has CDR1 SQVTM and CDR2 ANQGSEA. The CDR3 totals 13 residues. V lost 3 bases to trimming and J lost 5 bases; unmatched junction nucleotides: 4. CDR3 coding DNA: TGCAGCGTTGAGAGTAGCGGGAGTGAGACCCAGTACTTC. Translated: CSVESSGSETQYF.

V and J are TRBV7-2 and TRBJ1-2; D is ambiguous. The germline V gene has CDR1 SGHTA and CDR2 FQGNSA. The CDR3 has 16 residues. V lost 4 bases, J lost 0 bases, and 15 bases lay in between. CDR3 DNA: TGTGCCAGCAGCTACCATACCGGAGGGCCTAACTATGGCTACACCTTC. Encoded protein: CASSYHTGGPNYGYTF. Based on the CDR3 plus reference TRBV7-2 and TRBJ1-2, the full variable domain is GAGVSQSPSNKVTEKGKDVELRCDPISGHTALYWYRQSLGQGLEFLIYFQGNSAPDKSGLPSDRFSAERTGGSVSTLTIQRTQQEDSAVYLCASSYHTGGPNYGYTFGSGTRLTVV.

This rearrangement joins TRBV14 to TRBJ2-7; 7 bases line up with TRBD1. The CDR3 is made up of 15 amino acids. With V trimmed by 1 base and J by 10 bases, 13 bases remained unmatched. CDR1 and CDR2 (germline): SGHDN, FVKESK. The CDR3 loop reads CASSQVGRGRGTQYF. In nucleotides, the CDR3 is TGTGCCAGCAGCCAAGTGGGCAGGGGGAGAGGAACCCAGTACTTC.

J is TRBJ1-2 and V is TRBV28, with TRBD1 matching over 8 bases. The germline CDR1 and CDR2 sequences are MDHEN and SYDVKM. This CDR3 has 14 amino acids. After removal of 11 bases from V and 5 bases from J, the junction contained 13 bases not matched to a gene. CDR3 region: CAAALQGGNYGYTF. The CDR3 DNA reads as TGTGCCGCTGCCCTACAGGGGGGGAATTATGGCTACACCTTC.

This rearrangement joins TRBV29-1 to TRBJ1-1; D is perhaps TRBD1 (5 bases). This CDR3 spans 17 amino acids. Germline lookup yields CDR1 SQVTM and CDR2 ANQGSEA. V lost 7 bases, J lost 4 bases, and 28 bases lay in between. The CDR3 DNA reads TGCAGCGCAACCGGGAGTTGGGGGTTTGAAACGGGCACTGAAGCTTTCTTT. As protein: CSATGSWGFETGTEAFF.

This clone was counted a single time. CDR3 amino acids: CASRATIRVGTDTQYF. CDR3 nucleotides: TGCGCCAGCAGAGCGACAATCAGGGTAGGCACAGATACGCAGTATTTT. The chain is built from TRBV10-2 and TRBJ2-3; D may be TRBD1 (5 bases). The V end lost 6 bases, the J end lost 1 base, and 17 bases lay between the germline ends. There are 16 residues in the CDR3. Germline CDR1 WSHSY, CDR2 SAAADI.

V is TRBV19 and J is TRBJ1-3; 8 positions match TRBD1. V was pared by 6 bases and J by 6 bases, with 4 bases of the junction left unmatched. The V gene's germline CDR1 is LNHDA and CDR2 SQIVND (reference sequence). This CDR3 region has 13 residues. The CDR3: CASRGDRINTIYF. In DNA, the CDR3 is TGTGCCAGTAGAGGGGACAGGATAAACACCATATATTTT.

The V call is TRBV11-3, the J call TRBJ2-7; D gene unclear. Trimming pared 3 bases from V and 3 bases from J, leaving 9 bases between. The CDR3 consists of 13 residues. Germline V gives CDR1 SGHNT, CDR2 YENEEA. The CDR3 sequence: CASSFTSNYEQYF. The CDR3 region has the DNA TGTGCCAGCAGCTTTACATCCAACTACGAGCAGTACTTC.

V gene TRBV9 combines with J gene TRBJ2-3; TRBD2 aligns across 7 bases. In germline, CDR1 is SGDLS, CDR2 YYNGEE. V lost 1 base, J lost 1 base, and 0 bases stayed unmatched. CDR3 length equals 14 residues. The CDR3 nucleotides read TGTGCCAGCAGCGTACTAGCGGGCACAGATACGCAGTATTTT. Translation gives CASSVLAGTDTQYF.

This clone was seen once. This rearrangement joins TRBV7-2 to TRBJ2-1, with 7 bases that match TRBD2. The CDR3 runs 15 residues. The J segment lost 6 bases and the V segment lost 3 bases, leaving 8 bases of the junction unmatched. Germline V gene lookup returns CDR1 SGHTA and CDR2 FQGNSA. DNA for the CDR3: TGTGCCAGCAGCTTCGAGGCGGGGGTAGGCAATGAGCAGTTCTTC. It translates to CASSFEAGVGNEQFF.

The gene calls are TRBV6-5 and TRBJ2-3, with 8 positions matching TRBD2. Germline trimming cut 6 bases from V and 2 bases from J; bases unmatched to any gene: 7. CDR3 length equals 15 residues. The V gene's germline CDR1 is MNHEY and CDR2 SVGAGI. The CDR3 DNA follows: TGTGCCAGCAGCCGCCGGGGGGGGCTCACAGATACGCAGTATTTT. This sequence encodes CASSRRGGLTDTQYF.

Here the CDR3 DNA reads TGTGCCAGCAGCCTCGCCCGGGACATCTCCTACGAGCAGTACTTC. This sequence encodes CASSLARDISYEQYF. The chain uses TRBV7-9 and TRBJ2-7, with a possible D match to TRBD1 (6 bases). This CDR3 spans 15 amino acids. V lost 5 bases and J 0 bases, leaving 14 bases between the germline ends. Germline V CDR1 and CDR2: SEHNR, FQNEAQ (reference sequence).

The genes are TRBV29-1 and TRBJ1-2; D remains unclear. The germline V gene encodes CDR1 SQVTM and CDR2 ANQGSEA. CDR3 length: 13 amino acids. V was trimmed by 4 bases and J by 8 bases, leaving 17 bases between them. The CDR3 loop is CSVVVVSGSGYTF. The CDR3 bases are TGCAGCGTTGTAGTGGTTTCGGGGAGCGGCTACACCTTC.

The chain recombines TRBV11-3 with TRBJ2-1; 9 bases align to TRBD1. V gave up 5 bases and J gave up 6 bases; unmatched junction bases: 8. The CDR3 is made up of 15 amino acids. Germline lookup yields CDR1 SGHNT and CDR2 YENEEA. Here the CDR3 DNA reads TGTGCCAGCAGCGGGAGGGGACAGGGTAGCAATGAGCAGTTCTTC. It is translated as CASSGRGQGSNEQFF.

There are a few counts of this clone. The chain recombines TRBV28 with TRBJ2-3, with D perhaps matching TRBD2 (6 bases). CDR3 length equals 15 residues. Looked up from germline, CDR1 is MDHEN and CDR2 is SYDVKM. Trimming pared 3 bases from V and 0 bases from J, leaving 10 bases between. CDR3 region: CASSLGLASTDTQYF. The CDR3 DNA reads as TGTGCCAGCAGTTTGGGTCTAGCGAGCACAGATACGCAGTATTTT.